Below, one T cell receptor (beta chain) is given with its context. The antigen is unknown. This entry is derived from a study of glioma-infiltrating T cells after dendritic cell vaccination. In the study overall: Autologous tumor lysate was loaded overnight onto monocyte-derived dendritic cells grown 6 to 7 days with IL-4 and GM-CSF. Study observations and caveats: Higher TCR clonality did not directly relate to longer survival.

The primer mix had 60 V beta and 13 J beta primers. Libraries were prepared by immunoSEQ multiplex PCR; TCRdb keeps only in-frame clonotypes and omits some of them. Altogether 75,000 to 95,000 clones are present, around 87% being singletons, with the ten largest covering approximately 2.2%. Time point noted: after dendritic cell vaccination, including at tumor progression/relapse. PBMC were collected before vaccination, two weeks after the third vaccination, and at progression. From germline, CDR1 is SGHRS and CDR2 YFSETQ. With 4 bases removed from V and 3 bases from J, the gap between germline ends came to 16 bases. The CDR3 runs to 15 residues.

The source material was blood, sampled after dendritic cell vaccination. This clonotype originated in a human donor with glioblastoma. This sequence joins TRBV5-1 and TRBJ1-1; D is undetermined. The DNA for the CDR3 is TGCGCCAGCAGCCTCCTCGGTCCCCGTGACACTGAAGCTTTCTTT. Translated: CASSLLGPRDTEAFF. Together with reference TRBV5-1 and TRBJ1-1, the CDR3 gives the full variable domain: KAGVTQTPRYLIKTRGQQVTLSCSPISGHRSVSWYQQTPGQGLQFLFEYFSETQRNKGNFPGRFSGRQFSNSRSEMNVSTLELGDSALYLCASSLLGPRDTEAFFGQGTRLTVV.